The clone carrying this T cell receptor (beta chain) was detected many times. Its antigen is not known. Germline-derived CDR1 and CDR2 are SGHTA and FQGNSA. CDR3 length equals 13 residues. Trimming removed 4 bases from V and 4 bases from J, with 11 bases in between. TCRdb reanalysed the 5' RACE reads using MiXCR and keeps one entry per CDR3 protein. The repertoire holds about 300,000 distinct CDR3 sequences, with approximately 20% as singletons. This record belongs to a study of T-cell memory formation after mild COVID-19. Study outcomes and limitations: Some clones that responded turned up in pre-infection memory, which suggests that cross-reactive memory joined in. Specificity for SARS-CoV-2 was not confirmed among the second-wave clones peaking on day 37. CD4/CD8 balance held among clones contracting day 15 to 85, and later expanders leaned CD4+.

The chain carries TRBV7-2 and TRBJ2-7, with D perhaps given as TRBD1 or TRBD2 (5 bases each). The sample consisted of PBMCs or a T cell subset sorted from them (not recorded which). The TCR comes from a man between 18 and 29 years old who had mild COVID-19 (a few samples of this study predate the infection). Cell type and time point are not known. CDR3 amino acids: CASSWDEQYEQYF. The CDR3 DNA reads TGTGCCAGCAGCTGGGACGAGCAATACGAGCAGTACTTC.